These 12 T cell receptor beta chains were all obtained from the same sample, sequenced in a study of blood T cell repertoires in COVID-19. TCRdb's table, derived via immunoSEQ multiplex PCR, lists solely in-frame clones and lacks some. Altogether around 230,000 clones are present, about 88% being singletons, with the ten largest covering 0.65% to 0.85%. Sequenced: peripheral blood. The receptors derive from a man aged 40-49 years with acute or convalescent COVID-19.

The V and J genes are TRBV11-3 and TRBJ2-7; TRBD2 might be the D (6 bases). Trimming removed 11 bases from V and 3 bases from J, with 14 bases in between. CDR3 size: 12 residues. From germline, CDR1 is SGHNT and CDR2 YENEEA. The DNA of the CDR3 is TGTGCCGCGTTAGCGGAAAACTACGAGCAGTACTTC. It yields the protein CAALAENYEQYF.

The chain combines TRBV6-1 with TRBJ1-1, with D possibly being TRBD1 (5 bases). CDR3 length: 16 residues. Germline CDR1 reads MNHNS; CDR2 reads SASEGT. The germline V and J ends were trimmed by 4 bases and 0 bases, with 15 bases remaining between them. CDR3 coding DNA: TGTGCCAGCAGTGCTTATCTGGGGGGGGTGAACACTGAAGCTTTCTTT. This sequence encodes CASSAYLGGVNTEAFF.

The chain combines TRBV7-9 with TRBJ2-7, with D possibly being TRBD2 (6 bases). V lost 2 bases and J 4 bases, leaving 15 bases between the germline ends. CDR1 is SEHNR, CDR2 FQNEAQ, per germline (reference sequence). This CDR3 comprises 15 residues. CDR3 sequence reads: CASSLMGGVSYEQYF. The CDR3 region has the DNA TGTGCCAGCAGCTTAATGGGCGGGGTTTCGTACGAGCAGTACTTC.

This chain links TRBV7-2 with TRBJ1-6; 8 positions agree with TRBD1. After removal of 5 bases from V and 8 bases from J, the junction contained 8 bases not matched to a gene. This CDR3 comprises 15 residues. The germline V gene has CDR1 SGHTA and CDR2 FQGNSA. CDR3 amino acids: CASSPQDRVYSPLHF. For the CDR3, the DNA is TGTGCCAGCAGCCCCCAGGACAGGGTATATTCACCCCTCCACTTT.

CDR3 bases: TGCGCCAGCAGCCAAGGTGTGGACAGGGGGCTAGAGACCCAGTACTTC. As protein: CASSQGVDRGLETQYF. J is TRBJ2-5 and V is TRBV4-1, with 11 bases that match TRBD1. V dropped 1 base and J dropped 4; count of bases not matched to a gene: 5. The CDR3 is 16 amino acids. Germline-derived CDR1 and CDR2 are MGHRA and YSYEKL.

This clone appeared once. This chain uses TRBV6-5 with TRBJ2-7; no clear D. The germline gives CDR1 MNHEY, CDR2 SVGAGI. V was cut by 2 bases and J by 4 bases, with 9 bases left in between. The CDR3 is 13 residues long. The CDR3 is CASSYADGYEQYF. As DNA, the CDR3 is TGTGCCAGCAGTTACGCCGACGGGTACGAGCAGTACTTC.

In its sample, this clone was seen once. J is TRBJ1-4 and V is TRBV19, with a possible D match to TRBD1 (6 bases). There are 11 residues in the CDR3. Germline CDR1 is LNHDA and CDR2 is SQIVND (reference sequence). The V end was cut by 10 bases, the J end by 8 bases, with 11 bases between. In DNA form, the CDR3 reads TGTGCCACAGGGGAAAGGGAAAAACTGTTTTTT. Encoded protein: CATGEREKLFF. Full variable domain (missing parts from reference TRBV19 and TRBJ1-4): DGGITQSPKYLFRKEGQNVTLSCEQNLNHDAMYWYRQDPGQGLRLIYYSQIVNDFQKGDIAEGYSVSREKKESFPLTVTSAQKNPTAFYLCATGEREKLFFGSGTQLSVL.

For the CDR3, the DNA is TGTGCCAGTTCTCAGGGCAGGACCCAGCCCCAGCATTTT. As protein: CASSQGRTQPQHF. This chain joins TRBV19 and TRBJ1-5, with D tentatively TRBD1 (5 bases). Looked up from germline, CDR1 is LNHDA and CDR2 is SQIVND (reference sequence). Trimming pared 8 bases from V and 7 bases from J, leaving 15 bases between. This CDR3 has 13 residues. The variable domain in full, with the rest retrieved from reference TRBV19 and TRBJ1-5, is DGGITQSPKYLFRKEGQNVTLSCEQNLNHDAMYWYRQDPGQGLRLIYYSQIVNDFQKGDIAEGYSVSREKKESFPLTVTSAQKNPTAFYLCASSQGRTQPQHFGDGTRLSIL.

The rearrangement links TRBV28 to TRBJ2-7; 7 bases fit TRBD1. The trim removed 2 bases at V and 3 bases at J, leaving 4 bases unmatched. The CDR3 contains 14 residues. Germline CDR1 reads MDHEN; CDR2 reads SYDVKM. The CDR3 sequence: CASSLNRGNYEQYF. In DNA, the CDR3 is TGTGCCAGCAGTTTAAACAGGGGAAACTACGAGCAGTACTTC. The full variable domain, its missing parts supplied by reference TRBV28 and TRBJ2-7, is DVKVTQSSRYLVKRTGEKVFLECVQDMDHENMFWYRQDPGLGLRLIYFSYDVKMKEKGDIPEGYSVSREKKERFSLILESASTNQTSMYLCASSLNRGNYEQYFGPGTRLTVT.

This chain joins TRBV9 and TRBJ2-5; TRBD2 is a possible D gene (6 bases). Trimming took 5 bases from V and 1 from J, leaving 12 bases between them. Germline V gives CDR1 SGDLS, CDR2 YYNGEE. This CDR3 comprises 14 residues. The CDR3 is CASSFRESQETQYF. CDR3 coding DNA: TGTGCCAGCAGTTTCCGGGAGTCCCAAGAGACCCAGTACTTC.

The chain is built from TRBV3-1 (or the pseudogene TRBV3-2) and TRBJ2-7, with D unclear. Germline CDR1 LGHDT, CDR2 YNNKEL (reference sequence). The CDR3 is 12 residues long. Trimming left V 6 bases short and J 5 bases short, with 11 bases between. As DNA, the CDR3 is TGTGCCAGCAGAGGCAGGTTCAACGAGCAGTACTTC. Protein product: CASRGRFNEQYF.

This sequence joins TRBV7-3 and TRBJ2-5; 11 bases are shared with TRBD1. J gave up 2 bases and V 5 bases, and 7 bases lay outside the gene matches. Germline assignment: CDR1 SGHTA and CDR2 FQGTGA. This CDR3 has 16 residues. The CDR3 sequence is CASSLAGQGGQETQYF. The DNA for the CDR3 is TGTGCCAGCAGCCTCGCGGGACAGGGGGGTCAAGAGACCCAGTACTTC. The full variable domain, completed using reference TRBV7-3 and TRBJ2-5, is GAGVSQTPSNKVTEKGKYVELRCDPISGHTALYWYRQSLGQGPEFLIYFQGTGAADDSGLPNDRFFAVRPEGSVSTLKIQRTERGDSAVYLCASSLAGQGGQETQYFGPGTRLLVL.